These 29 T cell receptor beta chains share one sample of origin, sequenced in a study of technical replicates of blood from a handful of donors. Sequencing was performed with immunoSEQ multiplex PCR; in TCRdb, only in-frame clones are kept and a portion is missing. The sample contains about 93,000 clones, around 96% of which appear only once. The sample was T cells isolated from PBMCs. Every receptor here comes from a human donor in good health.

The V call is TRBV2, the J call TRBJ2-7, with D perhaps TRBD2 (7 bases). The CDR3 is made up of 13 amino acids. Per germline, CDR1 SNHLY and CDR2 FYNNEI. The V gene lost 7 bases and the J gene lost 7 bases, with 17 bases spanning the gap. CDR3 loop: CASKGGTLGEQYF. Written as DNA, the CDR3 is TGTGCCAGCAAGGGGGGGACCTTGGGGGAGCAGTACTTC.

V and J are TRBV11-3 and TRBJ2-5, with a possible D match to TRBD1 (6 bases). CDR1 is SGHNT and CDR2 is YENEEA in the germline V gene. Trimming removed 5 bases from V and 2 bases from J, with 15 bases in between. This CDR3 region has 15 residues. CDR3 loop: CASSAQQGGQETQYF. CDR3 nucleotide sequence: TGTGCCAGCAGCGCACAACAGGGTGGTCAAGAGACCCAGTACTTC.

The genes are TRBV27 and TRBJ2-1; TRBD2 matches 8 bases. Germline CDR1 is MNHEY and CDR2 is SMNVEV (reference sequence). Trimming removed 3 bases from V and 3 bases from J; junction bases left unmatched: 7. The length of the CDR3 is 16 residues. CDR3 in amino acids: CASSFVAGRLYNEQFF. CDR3 DNA sequence: TGTGCCAGCAGTTTTGTAGCGGGAAGGCTCTACAATGAGCAGTTCTTC.

As for this clone: The germline gene is not matched at one end of the junction; a read error may be the cause. J is TRBJ2-3 and V is TRBV2; a weak D match, TRBD1 (5 bases). The CDR3 spans 14 residues. Germline assignment: CDR1 SNHLY and CDR2 FYNNEI. The CDR3 region has the DNA TGTGCCAGCAAGACAGACCCGACCACAGATGCGCAGTATTTT. Translating gives CASKTDPTTDAQYF. Full variable domain (rest looked up from reference TRBV2 and TRBJ2-3): EPEVTQTPSHQVTQMGQEVILRCVPISNHLYFYWYRQILGQKVEFLVSFYNNEISEKSEIFDDQFSVERPDGSNFTLKIRSTKLEDSAMYFCASKTDPTTDAQYFGPGTRLTVL.

The rearrangement joins TRBV19 to TRBJ2-6; D might be TRBD2 (6 bases). CDR1 and CDR2 from the germline V gene are LNHDA and SQIVND (reference sequence). This CDR3 has 20 residues. V was trimmed by 1 base and J by 3 bases, leaving 22 bases between them. The CDR3 reads CASSIGRGISPLGGANVLTF. CDR3 bases: TGTGCCAGTAGTATAGGTCGGGGGATCAGTCCCCTCGGTGGGGCCAACGTCCTGACTTTC.

This chain uses TRBV6-1 with TRBJ2-1; D possibly corresponds to TRBD2 (5 bases). Per germline, CDR1 MNHNS and CDR2 SASEGT. Trimming removed 4 bases from V and 9 bases from J, with 13 bases in between. The CDR3 loop spans 13 amino acids. The CDR3 loop is CASSGLEVGEQFF. CDR3 sequence (DNA): TGTGCCAGCAGTGGGCTGGAGGTGGGTGAGCAGTTCTTC.

The chain employs TRBV6-1 and TRBJ2-3; 10 nucleotides agree with TRBD2. There are 17 residues in the CDR3. Germline V gives CDR1 MNHNS, CDR2 SASEGT. Losses at the gene ends were 1 base for V and 1 base for J; bases not matched to a gene: 5. Written as DNA, the CDR3 is TGTGCCAGCAGTGAAGTGGCTAGCGGGAGCGGCACAGATACGCAGTATTTT. It specifies CASSEVASGSGTDTQYF.

The chain links TRBV28 to TRBJ2-7; perhaps TRBD1 as D (5 bases). The CDR3 covers 14 residues. Germline CDR1 reads MDHEN; CDR2 reads SYDVKM. V shed 2 bases and J shed 1 base, with 9 bases lying between them. The CDR3, as DNA: TGTGCCAGCAGTTTAAAGGGGTCTTCCTACGAGCAGTACTTC. It specifies CASSLKGSSYEQYF.

This clone was counted a single time. This chain links TRBV19 with TRBJ2-1; no clear D gene. Trimming took off 3 bases at V and 0 bases at J, with 18 bases between the two ends. The CDR3 covers 18 residues. The germline CDR1 and CDR2 sequences are LNHDA and SQIVND (reference sequence). The CDR3 protein is CASSISSVMVSSYNEQFF. CDR3 nucleotides: TGTGCCAGTAGTATCTCCTCCGTTATGGTTAGCTCCTACAATGAGCAGTTCTTC.

This sequence joins TRBV21-1 and TRBJ1-5. TRBV21-1 is noted as a pseudogene. The CDR3 contains 13 residues. The CDR3 nucleotides are TGTGCCAGCAGCACGGGGAGCAATCAGCCCCAGCATTTT. Its translation: CASSTGSNQPQHF.

This clone was seen a single time. V usage is TRBV19 and J usage is TRBJ2-7; D may be TRBD2 (6 bases). V was pared by 0 bases and J by 3 bases, with 15 bases between. CDR1 is LNHDA and CDR2 is SQIVND in the germline V gene (reference sequence). The length of the CDR3 is 16 residues. CDR3 sequence (DNA): TGTGCCAGTAGTATAGATTCGCGGGACGGGATCTACGAGCAGTACTTC. Translating it yields CASSIDSRDGIYEQYF.

This clone was counted a few times. The chain couples TRBV2 to TRBJ2-2; 12 positions match TRBD2. After removal of 3 bases from V and 2 bases from J, the junction contained 7 bases not matched to a gene. This CDR3 has 18 amino acids. Per germline, CDR1 SNHLY and CDR2 FYNNEI. The CDR3, as DNA: TGTGCCAGCAGTGAGATGGGACTAGCGGGCCTAAACACCGGGGAGCTGTTTTTT. It specifies CASSEMGLAGLNTGELFF.

The V gene is TRBV7-6, the J gene TRBJ2-3, with 8 bases identical to TRBD2. V shed 5 bases, J shed 2 bases, and the junction held 12 bases outside the gene matches. The CDR3 runs 17 residues. Germline V lookup: CDR1 SGHVS, CDR2 FNYEAQ. CDR3 sequence: CASSPRGLVIHTDTQYF. The CDR3 bases are TGTGCCAGCAGCCCAAGGGGACTAGTGATCCACACAGATACGCAGTATTTT.

The J gene is TRBJ1-2, the V gene TRBV14, with D possibly TRBD1 on 5 matching bases. The CDR3 consists of 14 residues. The germline V and J ends were trimmed by 1 base and 6 bases, with 12 bases remaining between them. Germline CDR1 SGHDN, CDR2 FVKESK. This CDR3 is CASSQVGDSHGYTF. The CDR3 DNA sequence: TGTGCCAGCAGCCAAGTGGGGGACTCGCATGGCTACACCTTC.

The rearrangement links TRBV5-8 to TRBJ2-3; 9 bases line up with TRBD2. The CDR3 runs to 19 residues. Trimming cost V 4 bases and J 2 bases; bases outside gene matches: 17. The germline V gene encodes CDR1 SGHTS and CDR2 YDEGEE. CDR3 sequence: CASSADGAGGLTYTDTQYF. The CDR3 DNA sequence: TGTGCCAGCAGCGCTGACGGTGCGGGAGGGCTGACTTACACAGATACGCAGTATTTT.

The CDR3 bases are TGTGCCAGCAGCTTGGCGGAGCGGGAGGGCCCCCCGTACCAAGAGACCCAGTACTTC. It specifies CASSLAEREGPPYQETQYF. This chain connects TRBV5-4 to TRBJ2-5; 10 nucleotides agree with TRBD2. From germline, CDR1 is SGHNT and CDR2 YYREEE (reference sequence). The CDR3 spans 19 residues. The V and J ends lost 0 bases and 0 bases, in that order; junction bases with no gene match: 11.

The chain links TRBV11-2 to TRBJ1-6; D is unresolved. The germline CDR1 and CDR2 sequences are SGHAT and FQNNGV. Trimming took off 2 bases at V and 8 bases at J, with 10 bases between the two ends. This CDR3 contains 14 residues. The CDR3 reads CASSLSDAHSPLHF. DNA of the CDR3: TGTGCCAGCAGCTTAAGCGACGCCCATTCACCCCTCCACTTT.

This clone was found a few times. This chain links TRBV7-9 with TRBJ1-1; 7 nucleotides agree with TRBD1. V shed 10 bases and J 0 bases; nucleotides not matched to a gene: 8. This CDR3 spans 14 amino acids. Germline values: CDR1 SEHNR, CDR2 FQNEAQ (reference sequence). CDR3 nucleotides: TGTGCCAACGACAGGGTATTGATGAACACTGAAGCTTTCTTT. Protein: CANDRVLMNTEAFF.

The chain recombines TRBV7-9 with TRBJ2-7; no clear D gene. This CDR3 region has 12 residues. Germline V gives CDR1 SEHNR, CDR2 FQNEAQ (reference sequence). Trimming took off 2 bases at V and 4 bases at J, with 6 bases between the two ends. CDR3 DNA: TGTGCCAGCAGCTTACGTGTGTACGAGCAGTACTTC. Its translation: CASSLRVYEQYF.

This sequence joins TRBV2 and TRBJ2-1, with D perhaps TRBD2 (6 bases). The germline CDR1 and CDR2 sequences are SNHLY and FYNNEI. V lost 2 bases and J lost 5, with 25 bases in between. The CDR3 is 19 amino acids. As DNA, the CDR3 is TGTGCCAGCAGTGAACAATTTCTAATAGGCGGGAAAACCGACAATGAGCAGTTCTTC. Translation gives CASSEQFLIGGKTDNEQFF.

The chain uses TRBV9 and TRBJ2-7, with TRBD2 as a possible D gene (6 bases). Between the trimmed V and J ends, which lost 2 bases and 3 bases, there was a span of 12 bases. Germline-derived CDR1 and CDR2 are SGDLS and YYNGEE. The CDR3 is made up of 14 amino acids. DNA of the CDR3: TGTGCCAGCAGCGTCTTCGCGGGGCGCTACGAGCAGTACTTC. Translated, it gives CASSVFAGRYEQYF.

V is TRBV7-3 and J is TRBJ1-2, with D possibly TRBD1 on 5 matching bases. The V end was cut by 0 bases, the J end by 7 bases, with 9 bases between. The CDR3 has 13 amino acids. Germline CDR1 is SGHTA and CDR2 is FQGTGA. The CDR3 reads CASSLTGEGGYTF. The CDR3 DNA reads TGTGCCAGCAGCTTAACAGGGGAGGGTGGCTACACCTTC.

This sequence joins TRBV10-3 and TRBJ2-3, with D unclear. Trimming left V 3 bases short and J 6 bases short, with 7 bases between. CDR1 is ENHRY and CDR2 is SYGVKD in the germline V gene. This CDR3 comprises 12 residues. CDR3 nucleotides: TGTGCCATCAGTGATACCGGGGATACGCAGTATTTT. Residues: CAISDTGDTQYF.

This clone was seen just once. The V and J genes are TRBV5-1 and TRBJ1-2, with TRBD1 matching 11 bases. Germline trimming cut 1 base from V and 2 bases from J; bases unmatched to any gene: 10. Germline assignment: CDR1 SGHRS and CDR2 YFSETQ. This CDR3 spans 18 amino acids. The CDR3 bases are TGCGCCAGCAGCTTGTATCCGGGACAGGGGGGGGGAAACTATGGCTACACCTTC. Its protein product is CASSLYPGQGGGNYGYTF.

The chain carries TRBV6-5 and TRBJ1-3; 7 nucleotides agree with TRBD1. This CDR3 has 14 amino acids. The V and J ends lost 7 bases and 14 bases, in that order; junction bases with no gene match: 17. Germline values: CDR1 MNHEY, CDR2 SVGAGI. DNA of the CDR3: TGTGCCAGCACTGACAGGGCCACATCTATTTACTTATATTTT. Encoded protein: CASTDRATSIYLYF.

Written as DNA, the CDR3 is TGCAGCGCTTCGGTGGGGGGGGACGAGCAGTACTTC. This sequence encodes CSASVGGDEQYF. This sequence joins TRBV29-1 and TRBJ2-7; 7 positions agree with TRBD2. The CDR3 is made up of 12 amino acids. V shed 7 bases, J shed 5 bases, and the junction held 8 bases outside the gene matches. The germline gives CDR1 SQVTM, CDR2 ANQGSEA.

The gene calls are TRBV29-1 and TRBJ2-1; TRBD1 matches at 7 bases. Unmatched junction bases numbered 8, after V lost 8 bases and J lost 7 bases. This CDR3 region has 12 residues. CDR1 and CDR2 (germline): SQVTM, ANQGSEA. CDR3 nucleotides: TGCAGCTCGACTACAGGGGTTAATGAGCAGTTCTTC. Protein: CSSTTGVNEQFF.

The V gene is TRBV25-1, the J gene TRBJ2-5; D perhaps matches TRBD2 (6 bases). Trimming removed 5 bases at V and 3 bases at J, with 10 bases between. The CDR3 loop spans 13 amino acids. Germline loops: CDR1 MGHDK, CDR2 SYGVNS. CDR3: CASSPRREETQYF. In DNA form, the CDR3 reads TGTGCCAGCAGTCCCCGGAGGGAAGAGACCCAGTACTTC.

The chain combines TRBV27 with TRBJ2-7; D gene ambiguous. The CDR3 is made up of 13 amino acids. The V end lost 7 bases, the J end lost 1 base, and 11 bases lay between the germline ends. The V gene's germline CDR1 is MNHEY and CDR2 SMNVEV (reference sequence). DNA for the CDR3: TGTGCCAGCAAGAGTTCTCAATCCTACGAGCAGTACTTC. Amino acid sequence: CASKSSQSYEQYF.